This passage covers 4 T cell receptor beta chains from one sample sequenced in a study of shared clonotypes between healthy human individuals. Produced via immunoSEQ multiplex PCR; TCRdb's table is partial and in-frame only. The table has more than 400,000 clones, around 73% seen once. Sequencing input: PBMCs. The receptors originated from a middle-aged woman in good health. Some clones in this sample may be carry-over from other donors' samples.

This clone has only a few counts. V usage is TRBV18 and J usage is TRBJ1-1; 8 bases are shared with TRBD1. V lost 5 bases and J lost 0; bases outside the gene matches: 2. The CDR3 sequence is 14 residues long. The germline gives CDR1 KGHSH, CDR2 LQKENI. The CDR3 nucleotides read TGTGCCAGCTCAGGGGACAGGCTGAACACTGAAGCTTTCTTT. This encodes CASSGDRLNTEAFF.

This clone is a singleton in its sample. The chain carries TRBV10-3 and TRBJ2-1; D perhaps matches TRBD2 (6 bases). V lost 2 bases to trimming and J lost 5 bases, with 7 bases between them. Germline CDR1 is ENHRY and CDR2 is SYGVKD. CDR3 length equals 13 residues. CDR3 DNA sequence: TGTGCCATCAGTGAGCCGGGAGACAATGAGCAGTTCTTC. This encodes CAISEPGDNEQFF.

As for this clone: Other DNA variants within this sample encode the same CDR3. The chain is built from TRBV7-2 and TRBJ2-7; no reliable D call. There are 12 residues in the CDR3. Germline V gene lookup returns CDR1 SGHTA and CDR2 FQGNSA. V was shortened by 5 bases and J by 0 bases, with 5 bases between the two germline ends. CDR3 sequence (DNA): TGTGCCAGCAGCCCGAGCTCCTACGAGCAGTACTTC. Translated, it gives CASSPSSYEQYF.

The rearrangement links TRBV9 to TRBJ2-1; D ambiguous. Per germline, CDR1 SGDLS and CDR2 YYNGEE. Trimming cost V 0 bases and J 6 bases, with 13 bases left between them. There are 15 residues in the CDR3. CDR3 DNA: TGTGCCAGCAGCGTAGAGCCCCTGAAGAGCAATGAGCAGTTCTTC. Its protein product is CASSVEPLKSNEQFF.